This passage covers 20 T cell receptor beta chains from one sample sequenced in a study of blood T cell repertoires in COVID-19. Profiling relied on immunoSEQ multiplex PCR, and the TCRdb table lists in-frame clones only, not all of them. The table shows 170,000 or so clones, with about 86% occurring only once. The source material was peripheral blood. Receptors originate from a woman under 30 who had recovered from COVID-19.

The V call is TRBV19, the J call TRBJ2-7, with D maybe TRBD1 (6 bases). Germline V lookup: CDR1 LNHDA, CDR2 SQIVND (reference sequence). V lost 6 bases and J 7 bases, leaving 13 bases between the germline ends. CDR3 length: 12 amino acids. In nucleotides, the CDR3 is TGTGCCAGTAGCATTATACAGGGTGAGCAGTACTTC. This sequence encodes CASSIIQGEQYF.

V is TRBV11-3 and J is TRBJ2-4; D is perhaps TRBD1 (6 bases). The germline V and J ends were trimmed by 2 bases and 1 base, with 15 bases remaining between them. Germline V gives CDR1 SGHNT, CDR2 YENEEA. The CDR3 covers 17 residues. CDR3 region: CASSLPSQGTAKNIQYF. CDR3 nucleotide sequence: TGTGCCAGCAGCTTACCTTCTCAGGGGACGGCCAAAAACATTCAGTACTTC.

The genes are TRBV2 and TRBJ2-5, with 8 bases aligning to TRBD1. Trimming cost V 6 bases and J 5 bases; bases outside gene matches: 5. The germline V gene has CDR1 SNHLY and CDR2 FYNNEI. The CDR3 consists of 13 residues. The CDR3 sequence: CASSRGRRETQYF. In DNA form, the CDR3 reads TGTGCCAGCAGCAGGGGGCGCCGGGAGACCCAGTACTTC.

In DNA form, the CDR3 reads TGTGCCAGCAGCTTAGGGACAGGGAGCTTTGCTGGAAACACCATATATTTT. This gives the protein CASSLGTGSFAGNTIYF. The gene calls are TRBV9 and TRBJ1-3; 9 nucleotides align to TRBD1. Germline CDR1 is SGDLS and CDR2 is YYNGEE. J was trimmed by 2 bases and V by 4 bases; bases with no gene match: 10. This CDR3 region has 17 residues. Full variable domain (rest looked up from reference TRBV9 and TRBJ1-3): DSGVTQTPKHLITATGQRVTLRCSPRSGDLSVYWYQQSLDQGLQFLIQYYNGEERAKGNILERFSAQQFPDLHSELNLSSLELGDSALYFCASSLGTGSFAGNTIYFGEGSWLTVV.

This chain links TRBV5-1 with TRBJ1-2; D unclear. The V end lost 0 bases, the J end lost 5 bases, and 14 bases lay between the germline ends. CDR3 size: 15 residues. In germline, CDR1 is SGHRS, CDR2 YFSETQ. The CDR3 here is CASSLAPTEEYGYTF. The CDR3 nucleotides read TGCGCCAGCAGCTTGGCACCTACCGAGGAGTATGGCTACACCTTC. Full variable domain (remainder filled in from reference TRBV5-1 and TRBJ1-2): KAGVTQTPRYLIKTRGQQVTLSCSPISGHRSVSWYQQTPGQGLQFLFEYFSETQRNKGNFPGRFSGRQFSNSRSEMNVSTLELGDSALYLCASSLAPTEEYGYTFGSGTRLTVV.

This clone has just one count. The V gene is TRBV7-9, the J gene TRBJ2-7, with 10 bases that match TRBD1. V lost 7 bases, J lost 3 bases, and 6 bases stayed unmatched. This CDR3 is built from 14 residues. Per germline, CDR1 SEHNR and CDR2 FQNEAQ (reference sequence). Here the CDR3 DNA reads TGTGCCAGCACCAGGGACAGGGGATACTACGAGCAGTACTTC. Amino acid sequence: CASTRDRGYYEQYF.

A note on this clone: The junction departs from germline at one end; a sequencing error may be responsible. This rearrangement joins TRBV7-9 to TRBJ1-2; the D gene is possibly TRBD1 (5 bases). There are 14 residues in the CDR3. From germline, CDR1 is SEHNR and CDR2 FQNEAQ (reference sequence). CDR3 sequence reads: CASSLYLDNSGYTF. CDR3 sequence (DNA): TGTGCCAGCAGCTTATACCTGGACAACTCTGGCTACACCTTC.

The chain is built from TRBV6-5 and TRBJ1-1, with TRBD1 identical over 8 bases. CDR3 size: 14 residues. The J segment lost 5 bases and the V segment lost 5 bases, leaving 7 bases of the junction unmatched. The germline CDR1 and CDR2 sequences are MNHEY and SVGAGI. CDR3 nucleotide sequence: TGTGCCAGCAGTCGCCAGGGGGCGAGGACTGAAGCTTTCTTT. Translated: CASSRQGARTEAFF.

V gene TRBV5-5 combines with J gene TRBJ2-1, with 15 nucleotides matching TRBD2. Germline CDR1 is SGHKS and CDR2 is YYEKEE (reference sequence). The junction had 9 bases not matched to a gene; V was cut back by 7 bases and J by 4 bases. This CDR3 is built from 17 residues. The CDR3 spells CASGGLAGGLRYNEQFF. In DNA, the CDR3 is TGTGCCAGCGGGGGACTAGCGGGAGGTCTTCGGTACAATGAGCAGTTCTTC.

The count of this clone is one. This sequence joins TRBV5-1 and TRBJ1-3, with TRBD1 identical over 7 bases. V gave up 0 bases and J gave up 8 bases; unmatched junction bases: 8. CDR1 SGHRS and CDR2 YFSETQ come from the germline V gene. The CDR3 covers 15 residues. The CDR3 sequence: CASSLDGTASYTIYF. The CDR3 DNA is TGCGCCAGCAGCTTGGATGGGACAGCGTCCTACACCATATATTTT.

The chain carries TRBV5-1 and TRBJ2-5; weak D call: TRBD2 (7 bases). Per the germline V gene, CDR1 is SGHRS and CDR2 is YFSETQ. This CDR3 has 15 amino acids. V was pared by 0 bases and J by 4 bases, with 13 bases between. This chain's CDR3 is CASSLGGGRGETQYF. CDR3 sequence (DNA): TGCGCCAGCAGCTTGGGGGGGGGCCGAGGAGAGACCCAGTACTTC.

J is TRBJ2-4 and V is TRBV7-6; D gene uncertain. V was pared by 3 bases and J by 0 bases, with 15 bases between. This CDR3 contains 17 residues. Germline CDR1 is SGHVS and CDR2 is FNYEAQ. The CDR3 DNA sequence: TGTGCCAGCAGCTTCCGACTTTGGCCCCCAGCCAAAAACATTCAGTACTTC. Protein: CASSFRLWPPAKNIQYF.

The chain has TRBV25-1 and TRBJ2-3; 13 bases agree with TRBD2. V was clipped by 4 bases and J by 2 bases; unmatched bases: 6. Germline V gene lookup returns CDR1 MGHDK and CDR2 SYGVNS. CDR3 length: 17 residues. The CDR3 DNA reads TGTGCCAGCAGTGGGCTGACTAGCGGGAGGATCACAGATACGCAGTATTTT. Protein product: CASSGLTSGRITDTQYF.

At least ten counts were recorded for this clone. The chain uses TRBV7-8 and TRBJ2-1; TRBD2 aligns across 11 bases. Trimming removed 2 bases from V and 5 bases from J; junction bases left unmatched: 8. There are 17 residues in the CDR3. Per germline, CDR1 SGHVS and CDR2 FQNEAQ. The CDR3 region is CASSLYLAGGHHNEQFF. The CDR3, as DNA: TGTGCCAGCAGCTTATACCTAGCGGGAGGACACCACAATGAGCAGTTCTTC.

The gene calls are TRBV19 and TRBJ2-1; TRBD1 matches at 8 bases. The CDR3 is 13 amino acids. The trim removed 2 bases at V and 10 bases at J, leaving 4 bases unmatched. Germline V lookup: CDR1 LNHDA, CDR2 SQIVND (reference sequence). CDR3 sequence reads: CASSIQGADEQFF. The CDR3 DNA follows: TGTGCCAGTAGTATACAGGGGGCGGACGAGCAGTTCTTC.

The rearrangement links TRBV25-1 to TRBJ1-1; no reliable D call. Germline values: CDR1 MGHDK, CDR2 SYGVNS. This CDR3 spans 11 amino acids. V was clipped by 3 bases and J by 11 bases, with 10 bases between them. The DNA for the CDR3 is TGTGCCAGCAGTGAGGCCTTGCGGGCTTTCTTT. It specifies CASSEALRAFF.

This clone was seen once. The CDR3 loop is CASSQDGTSDTGELFF. DNA for the CDR3: TGCGCCAGCAGCCAAGACGGGACTAGCGACACCGGGGAGCTGTTTTTT. The chain couples TRBV4-3 to TRBJ2-2; 10 bases are a match to TRBD2. Germline assignment: CDR1 LGHNA and CDR2 YSLEER. This CDR3 spans 16 amino acids. V trimming: 0 bases; J trimming: 3 bases; junction bases outside the gene matches: 1.

The chain combines TRBV3-1 (or the pseudogene TRBV3-2) with TRBJ1-1; no clear D. Between the trimmed V and J ends, which lost 1 base and 0 bases, there was a span of 9 bases. Germline values: CDR1 LGHDT, CDR2 YNNKEL (reference sequence). The CDR3 covers 15 residues. CDR3 protein: CASSQGEVMNTEAFF. The CDR3 DNA is TGTGCCAGCAGCCAAGGAGAGGTGATGAACACTGAAGCTTTCTTT.

V gene TRBV18 combines with J gene TRBJ2-3, with 9 bases that match TRBD2. V gave up 4 bases and J gave up 3 bases; unmatched junction bases: 20. The CDR3 extends over 20 amino acids. The V gene's germline CDR1 is KGHSH and CDR2 LQKENI. Here the CDR3 DNA reads TGTGCCAGCTCACTCCTTCGGGCGGAGACTAGCGGTTTGAGAACAGATACGCAGTATTTT. This codes for CASSLLRAETSGLRTDTQYF.

This chain links TRBV5-1 with TRBJ2-3; 7 bases agree with TRBD2. Germline CDR1 and CDR2: SGHRS and YFSETQ. The CDR3 length is 15 residues. The V and J ends lost 4 bases and 1 base, in that order; junction bases with no gene match: 6. CDR3 residues: CASSPTGGRTDTQYF. The CDR3 coding sequence is TGCGCCAGCAGCCCGACGGGAGGTCGCACAGATACGCAGTATTTT.